The rows below give T cell receptor beta chains drawn from one sample of a study of blood T cell repertoires in COVID-19. Profiling relied on immunoSEQ multiplex PCR, and the TCRdb table lists in-frame clones only, not all of them. Here the sample spans 250,000 to 350,000 clones, around 90% being singletons. The sample was peripheral blood. The receptors were gathered from a man aged 18-30 years with active or convalescent COVID-19. The CDR3 runs from the conserved cysteine through the conserved F or W. Each record gives: J gene, CDR3 length, D gene, clone size, V gene, CDR3 protein, CDR3 DNA. A D gene is named only where the DNA matches it firmly. A clone size is listed for some rows: how often the clone was seen (once, few, many), or a class if it is expanded.

TRBJ2-3,15,TRBD2,once,TRBV2,CASPERAGGDDTQYF,TGTGCCAGCCCCGAGAGGGCGGGGGGTGATGATACGCAGTATTTT
TRBJ1-2,16,-,-,TRBV4-3,CASSQEVGGANYGYTF,TGCGCCAGCAGCCAAGAAGTAGGGGGAGCTAACTATGGCTACACCTTC
TRBJ2-1,13,-,-,TRBV6-2/TRBV6-3,CASSGRVMNEQFF,TGTGCCAGCAGTGGGCGGGTTATGAATGAGCAGTTCTTC
TRBJ2-6,19,TRBD1,-,TRBV27,CASSLNTGDLSSGANVLTF,TGTGCCAGCAGTTTAAATACAGGGGATTTGAGTTCTGGGGCCAACGTCCTGACTTTC
TRBJ2-7,14,TRBD2,-,TRBV3-1/TRBV3-2,CASSQGLAGYEQYF,TGTGCCAGCAGCCAAGGACTAGCGGGGTACGAGCAGTACTTC
TRBJ1-3,13,-,-,TRBV9,CASSAKEGNTIYF,TGTGCCAGCAGCGCAAAGGAGGGAAACACCATATATTTT
TRBJ2-5,15,TRBD2,-,TRBV3-1/TRBV3-2,CASSQDSDGGETQYF,TGTGCCAGCAGCCAAGATTCGGACGGGGGGGAGACCCAGTACTTC
TRBJ2-7,13,-,-,TRBV5-1,CASSSYQGYEQYF,TGCGCCAGCAGCTCATACCAGGGGTACGAGCAGTACTTC
TRBJ1-1,17,-,-,TRBV11-2,CASSLHNWGLADTEAFF,TGTGCCAGCAGCTTGCATAATTGGGGGCTCGCCGACACTGAAGCTTTCTTT
TRBJ2-2,14,TRBD1,-,TRBV27,CASSWTGGFGELFF,TGTGCCAGCAGTTGGACAGGGGGCTTCGGGGAGCTGTTTTTT
TRBJ1-1,15,-,-,TRBV6-5,CASSRGTGMNTEAFF,TGTGCCAGCAGTCGCGGGACTGGCATGAACACTGAAGCTTTCTTT
TRBJ1-3,15,-,-,TRBV28,CASSLTGLPGNTIYF,TGTGCCAGCAGTTTAACAGGCCTCCCGGGAAACACCATATATTTT
TRBJ1-2,13,-,-,TRBV5-1,CASSLELNYGYTF,TGCGCCAGCAGCTTGGAGCTTAACTATGGCTACACCTTC
TRBJ1-1,11,TRBD1,-,TRBV19,CASTGDTEAFF,TGTGCCAGCACAGGGGACACTGAAGCTTTCTTT
TRBJ1-1,15,-,-,TRBV7-8,CASSRGAGLNTEAFF,TGTGCCAGCAGCCGAGGTGCGGGGCTGAACACTGAAGCTTTCTTT
TRBJ2-7,15,TRBD2,-,TRBV5-1,CASSLTASGRYEQYF,TGCGCCAGCAGCTTGACGGCTAGCGGGAGATACGAGCAGTACTTC
TRBJ1-1,15,-,-,TRBV5-4,CASSFQTEPNTEAFF,TGTGCCAGCAGCTTCCAAACAGAGCCTAACACTGAAGCTTTCTTT
TRBJ2-7,15,TRBD2,-,TRBV7-9,CASSAPSGSSYEQYF,TGTGCCAGCAGCGCCCCCAGCGGGAGCTCCTACGAGCAGTACTTC